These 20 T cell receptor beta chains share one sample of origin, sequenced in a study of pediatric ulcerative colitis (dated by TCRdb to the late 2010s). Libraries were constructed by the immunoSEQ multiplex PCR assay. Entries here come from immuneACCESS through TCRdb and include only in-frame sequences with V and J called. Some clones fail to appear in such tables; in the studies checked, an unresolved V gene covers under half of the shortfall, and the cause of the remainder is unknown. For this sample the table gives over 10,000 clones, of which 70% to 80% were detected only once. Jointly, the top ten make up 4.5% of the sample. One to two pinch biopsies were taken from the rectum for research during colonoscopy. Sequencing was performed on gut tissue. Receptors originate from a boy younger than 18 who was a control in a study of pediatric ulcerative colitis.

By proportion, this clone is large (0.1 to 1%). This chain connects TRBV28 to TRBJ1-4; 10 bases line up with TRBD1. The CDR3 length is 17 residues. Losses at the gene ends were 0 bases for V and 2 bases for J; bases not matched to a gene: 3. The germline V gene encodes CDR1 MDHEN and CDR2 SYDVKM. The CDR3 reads CASSLWDRGTTNEKLFF. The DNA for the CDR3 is TGTGCCAGCAGTTTATGGGACAGGGGGACTACTAATGAAAAACTGTTTTTT.

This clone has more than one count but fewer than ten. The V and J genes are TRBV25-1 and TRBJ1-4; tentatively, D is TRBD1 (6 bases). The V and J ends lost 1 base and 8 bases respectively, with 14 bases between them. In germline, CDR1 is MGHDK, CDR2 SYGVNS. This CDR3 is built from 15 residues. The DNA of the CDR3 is TGTGCCAGCAGTGAATCGAGGGGGAAAGGGGAAAAACTGTTTTTT. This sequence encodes CASSESRGKGEKLFF.

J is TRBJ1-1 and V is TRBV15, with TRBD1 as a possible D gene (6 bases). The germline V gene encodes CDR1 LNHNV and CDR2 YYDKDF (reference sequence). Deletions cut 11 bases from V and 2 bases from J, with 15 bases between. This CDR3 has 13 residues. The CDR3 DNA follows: TGTGCCGCCCGACAGGACTTAAACACTGAAGCTTTCTTT. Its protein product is CAARQDLNTEAFF.

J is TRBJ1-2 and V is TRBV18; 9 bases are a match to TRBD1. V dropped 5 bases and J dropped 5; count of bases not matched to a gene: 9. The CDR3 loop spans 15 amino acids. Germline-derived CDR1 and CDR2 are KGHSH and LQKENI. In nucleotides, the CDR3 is TGTGCCAGCTCAACACAACAGGGACAGGGATATGGCTACACCTTC. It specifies CASSTQQGQGYGYTF.

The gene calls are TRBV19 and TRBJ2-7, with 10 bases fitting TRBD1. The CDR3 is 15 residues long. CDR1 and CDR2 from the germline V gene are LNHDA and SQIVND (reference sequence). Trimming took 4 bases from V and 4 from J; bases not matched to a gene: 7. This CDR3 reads CASSRDRGGYYEQYF. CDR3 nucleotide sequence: TGTGCCAGTAGTAGGGACAGGGGCGGTTATTACGAGCAGTACTTC.

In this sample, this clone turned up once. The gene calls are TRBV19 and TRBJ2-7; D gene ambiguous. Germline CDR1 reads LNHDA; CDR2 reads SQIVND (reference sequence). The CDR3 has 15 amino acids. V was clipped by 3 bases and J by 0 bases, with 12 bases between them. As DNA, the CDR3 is TGTGCCAGTAGTATTTCCGGGTCGTCCTCCTACGAGCAGTACTTC. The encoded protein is CASSISGSSSYEQYF.

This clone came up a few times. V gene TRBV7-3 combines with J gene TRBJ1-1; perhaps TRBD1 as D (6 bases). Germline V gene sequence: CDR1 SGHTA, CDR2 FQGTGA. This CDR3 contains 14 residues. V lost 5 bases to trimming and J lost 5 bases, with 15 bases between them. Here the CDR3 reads CASSVQGRMTEAFF. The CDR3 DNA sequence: TGTGCCAGCAGCGTACAGGGTCGGATGACTGAAGCTTTCTTT.

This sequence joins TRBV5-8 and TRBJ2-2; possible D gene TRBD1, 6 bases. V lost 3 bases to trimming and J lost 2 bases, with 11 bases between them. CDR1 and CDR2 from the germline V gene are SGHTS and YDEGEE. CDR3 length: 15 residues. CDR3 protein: CASSSTGRNTGELFF. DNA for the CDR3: TGTGCCAGCAGCTCGACAGGACGAAACACCGGGGAGCTGTTTTTT.

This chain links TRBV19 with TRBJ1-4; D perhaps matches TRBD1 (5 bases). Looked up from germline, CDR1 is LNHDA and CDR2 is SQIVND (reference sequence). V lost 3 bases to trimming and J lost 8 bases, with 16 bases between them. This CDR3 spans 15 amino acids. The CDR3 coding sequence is TGTGCCAGTAGTATCCAGGCAGGGTCGGTCGAAAAACTGTTTTTT. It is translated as CASSIQAGSVEKLFF.

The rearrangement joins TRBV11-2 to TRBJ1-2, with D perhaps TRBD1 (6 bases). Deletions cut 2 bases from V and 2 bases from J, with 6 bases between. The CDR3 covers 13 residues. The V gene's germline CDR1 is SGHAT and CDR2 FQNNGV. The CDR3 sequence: CASSLQGNYGYTF. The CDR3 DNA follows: TGTGCCAGCAGCTTACAGGGGAACTATGGCTACACCTTC.

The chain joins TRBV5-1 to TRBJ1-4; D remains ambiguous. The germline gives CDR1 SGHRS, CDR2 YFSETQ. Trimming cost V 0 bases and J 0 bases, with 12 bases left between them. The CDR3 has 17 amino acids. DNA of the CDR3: TGCGCCAGCAGCTTGGGGCCTTGGGCGGCAACTAATGAAAAACTGTTTTTT. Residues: CASSLGPWAATNEKLFF.

DNA of the CDR3: TGTGCCAGCAGCCGAACGAACTATTACGAGCAGTACGTC. It encodes CASSRTNYYEQYV. V is TRBV6-1 and J is TRBJ2-7; no clear D. CDR1 MNHNS and CDR2 SASEGT come from the germline V gene. There are 13 residues in the CDR3. Deletions cut 6 bases from V and 4 bases from J, with 13 bases between.

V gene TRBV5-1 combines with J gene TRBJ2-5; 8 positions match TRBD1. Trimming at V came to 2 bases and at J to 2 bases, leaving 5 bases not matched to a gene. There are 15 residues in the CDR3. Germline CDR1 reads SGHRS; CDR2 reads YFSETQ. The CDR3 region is CASSFGTGLQETQYF. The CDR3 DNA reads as TGCGCCAGCAGCTTTGGGACAGGTTTACAAGAGACCCAGTACTTC.

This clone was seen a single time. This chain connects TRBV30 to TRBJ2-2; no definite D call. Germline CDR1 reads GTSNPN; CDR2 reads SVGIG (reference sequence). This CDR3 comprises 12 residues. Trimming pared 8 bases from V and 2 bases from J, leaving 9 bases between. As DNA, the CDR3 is TGTGCCAAAGCCCGAAACACCGGGGAGCTGTTTTTT. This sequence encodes CAKARNTGELFF.

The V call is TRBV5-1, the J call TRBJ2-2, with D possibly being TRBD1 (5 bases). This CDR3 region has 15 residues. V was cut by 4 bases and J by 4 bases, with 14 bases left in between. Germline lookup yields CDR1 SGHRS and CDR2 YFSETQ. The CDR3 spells CASSLSTGPTGELFF. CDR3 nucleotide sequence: TGCGCCAGCAGCCTATCTACAGGACCCACCGGGGAGCTGTTTTTT.

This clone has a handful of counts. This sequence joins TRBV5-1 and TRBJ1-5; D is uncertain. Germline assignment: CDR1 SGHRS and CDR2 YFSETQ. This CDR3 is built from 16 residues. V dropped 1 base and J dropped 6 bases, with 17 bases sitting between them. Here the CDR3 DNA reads TGCGCCAGCAGCTTGAGTGGAGGCGGGGAGGCTCAGCCCCAGCATTTT. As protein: CASSLSGGGEAQPQHF.

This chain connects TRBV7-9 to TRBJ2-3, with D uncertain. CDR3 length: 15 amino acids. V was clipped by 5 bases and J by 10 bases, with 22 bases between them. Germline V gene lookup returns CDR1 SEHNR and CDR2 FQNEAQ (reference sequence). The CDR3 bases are TGTGCCAGCAGCCTCATCTTCGGTGACATTGTAGCGCAGTATTTT. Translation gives CASSLIFGDIVAQYF.

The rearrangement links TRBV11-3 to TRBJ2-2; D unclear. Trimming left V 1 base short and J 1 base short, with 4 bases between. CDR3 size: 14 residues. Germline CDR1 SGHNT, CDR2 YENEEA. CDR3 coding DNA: TGTGCCAGCAGCTTAGTACAGAACACCGGGGAGCTGTTTTTT. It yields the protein CASSLVQNTGELFF.

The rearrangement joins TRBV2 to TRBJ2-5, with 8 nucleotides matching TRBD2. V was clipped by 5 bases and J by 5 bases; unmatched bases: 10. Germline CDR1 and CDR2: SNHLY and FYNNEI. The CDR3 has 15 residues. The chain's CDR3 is CASSPFAGGGETQYF. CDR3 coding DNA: TGTGCCAGCAGTCCCTTTGCGGGAGGAGGCGAGACCCAGTACTTC.

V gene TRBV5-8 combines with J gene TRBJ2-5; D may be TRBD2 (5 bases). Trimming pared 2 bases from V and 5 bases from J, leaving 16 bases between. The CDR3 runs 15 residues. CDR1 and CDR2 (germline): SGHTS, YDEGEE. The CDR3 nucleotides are TGTGCCAGCAGCTTAGGACGTGACGGCGGGGAGACCCAGTACTTC. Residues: CASSLGRDGGETQYF.